These T cell receptor beta chains were read from a single sample in a study of T-cell reconstitution after alpha-beta-depleted transplantation in children. Using its own MiXCR run on the PCR reads, TCRdb lists one record per CDR3 protein. The sample carries about 980,000 distinct CDR3 sequences, about 29% recorded once. The material sequenced was PBMCs, mostly from graft donor cells, taken 360 days after TCRalphabeta/CD19-depleted stem cell transplant. The origin of the receptors is a boy under two years old who had a stem cell transplant for SCID, so the T cells may come from the graft donor. Both conserved end residues are part of each CDR3. A D gene is named only where the DNA matches it firmly. Expanded clones get a size class; other rows say once, few or many, or leave the size out.

CDR3aa: CASSDSPMGTEAFF
CDR3nt: TGTGCCAGCAGTGACTCTCCCATGGGGACTGAAGCTTTCTTT
j_gene: TRBJ1-1
abundance: few
v_gene: TRBV6-4
d_gene: -

CDR3aa: CASSSRDRGHQETQYF
CDR3nt: TGTGCCAGCAGTAGCCGGGACAGGGGTCACCAAGAGACCCAGTACTTC
j_gene: TRBJ2-5
abundance: -
v_gene: TRBV2
d_gene: TRBD1

CDR3aa: CSASRVIGRGGKLFF
CDR3nt: TGCAGTGCTAGTCGTGTTATAGGCCGGGGGGGAAAACTGTTTTTT
j_gene: TRBJ1-4
abundance: -
v_gene: TRBV20-1
d_gene: -

CDR3aa: CSARVGASSTDTQYF
CDR3nt: TGCAGTGCTAGAGTCGGCGCCTCTTCCACAGATACGCAGTATTTT
j_gene: TRBJ2-3
abundance: once
v_gene: TRBV20-1
d_gene: -

CDR3aa: CASSRQTGFGSPLHF
CDR3nt: TGCGCCAGCAGCCGTCAAACAGGGTTCGGTTCACCCCTCCACTTT
j_gene: TRBJ1-6
abundance: -
v_gene: TRBV5-1
d_gene: -

CDR3aa: CASSFDGDQPQHF
CDR3nt: TGTGCCAGCAGCTTCGACGGGGATCAGCCCCAGCATTTT
j_gene: TRBJ1-5
abundance: -
v_gene: TRBV6-2/TRBV6-3
d_gene: -

CDR3aa: CASSYSYGVGHYEQYF
CDR3nt: TGTGCCAGCAGTTACTCGTACGGCGTTGGGCACTACGAGCAGTACTTC
j_gene: TRBJ2-7
abundance: few
v_gene: TRBV6-5
d_gene: -

CDR3aa: CSAATVSGYEQYF
CDR3nt: TGCAGTGCTGCGACAGTCTCGGGCTACGAGCAGTACTTC
j_gene: TRBJ2-7
abundance: -
v_gene: TRBV20-1
d_gene: -

CDR3aa: CASSQGLAGGRGEQFF
CDR3nt: TGTGCCAGCAGCCAGGGACTAGCGGGGGGGAGGGGTGAGCAGTTCTTC
j_gene: TRBJ2-1
abundance: few
v_gene: TRBV13
d_gene: TRBD2

CDR3aa: CAISESRGRGEETQYF
CDR3nt: TGTGCCATCAGTGAGTCGAGAGGAAGGGGCGAAGAGACCCAGTACTTC
j_gene: TRBJ2-5
abundance: -
v_gene: TRBV10-3
d_gene: -

CDR3aa: CASSLKHEQYF
CDR3nt: TGTGCCAGCAGCCTTAAACACGAGCAGTACTTC
j_gene: TRBJ2-7
abundance: many
v_gene: TRBV3-1
d_gene: -

CDR3aa: CASSLDGRGLRSGANVLTF
CDR3nt: TGTGCCAGCAGCTTGGATGGGAGGGGCCTCCGCAGTGGGGCCAACGTCCTGACTTTC
j_gene: TRBJ2-6
abundance: -
v_gene: TRBV11-2
d_gene: TRBD2

CDR3aa: CSVQPIAGGANTEAFF
CDR3nt: TGCAGCGTTCAACCCATTGCCGGGGGGGCGAACACTGAAGCTTTCTTT
j_gene: TRBJ1-1
abundance: few
v_gene: TRBV29-1
d_gene: -

CDR3aa: CASSLVSARDTHYEQYF
CDR3nt: TGTGCCAGCAGTTTAGTTTCAGCCAGAGATACCCACTACGAGCAGTACTTC
j_gene: TRBJ2-7
abundance: -
v_gene: TRBV12-3/TRBV12-4
d_gene: -

CDR3aa: CASSLLWGNTEAFF
CDR3nt: TGCGCCAGCAGCTTGTTATGGGGGAACACTGAAGCTTTCTTT
j_gene: TRBJ1-1
abundance: -
v_gene: TRBV5-1
d_gene: -

CDR3aa: CASRGAEGNIQYF
CDR3nt: TGTGCCAGCAGGGGGGCCGAAGGAAACATTCAGTACTTC
j_gene: TRBJ2-4
abundance: -
v_gene: TRBV12-3/TRBV12-4
d_gene: -

CDR3aa: CASSLVGRGQRTTDTQYF
CDR3nt: TGTGCCAGCAGCTTGGTCGGGCGGGGACAGAGGACAACAGATACGCAGTATTTT
j_gene: TRBJ2-3
abundance: -
v_gene: TRBV5-4
d_gene: -

CDR3aa: CSVGTSGVETQYF
CDR3nt: TGCAGCGTGGGGACTAGCGGGGTGGAGACCCAGTACTTC
j_gene: TRBJ2-5
abundance: -
v_gene: TRBV29-1
d_gene: TRBD2

CDR3aa: CASSPSGRGTEAFF
CDR3nt: TGTGCCAGCAGCCCATCCGGCCGGGGGACTGAAGCTTTCTTT
j_gene: TRBJ1-1
abundance: -
v_gene: TRBV9
d_gene: -

CDR3aa: CASSLSTIYF
CDR3nt: TGTGCCAGCAGTCTCTCCACCATATATTTT
j_gene: TRBJ1-3
abundance: -
v_gene: TRBV27
d_gene: -